The 15 T cell receptor beta chains reported below all come from one sample, sequenced in a study of T-cell memory formation after mild COVID-19. One entry per CDR3 protein, called by TCRdb with MiXCR from the 5' RACE reads. The table shows 200,000 to 250,000 distinct CDR3 sequences, with around 27% occurring only once. The sample consisted of PBMCs or a T cell subset sorted from them (not recorded which). These receptors were taken from an adult woman who had mild COVID-19 (a few samples of this study predate the infection). Cell type and time point are not known.

The rearrangement links TRBV15 to TRBJ2-3; 9 bases line up with TRBD2. Per the germline V gene, CDR1 is LNHNV and CDR2 is YYDKDF (reference sequence). This CDR3 is 16 amino acids long. The V gene end was trimmed by 6 bases and the J gene end by 3 bases; junction bases not matched to a gene: 10. CDR3: CATRTLASGTTDTQYF. The CDR3 nucleotides read TGTGCCACCAGAACTTTGGCTAGCGGGACGACAGATACGCAGTATTTT.

The V and J genes are TRBV20-1 and TRBJ1-1, with D perhaps TRBD1 (6 bases). This CDR3 is 14 amino acids long. The germline CDR1 and CDR2 sequences are DFQATT and SNEGSKA (reference sequence). Trimming took 3 bases from V and 1 from J, leaving 12 bases between them. Written as DNA, the CDR3 is TGCAGTGCTAGGGGCAGAGGGGGGAACACTGAAGCTTTCTTT. The encoded protein is CSARGRGGNTEAFF.

The chain joins TRBV12-3 or TRBV12-4 to TRBJ2-1, with no clear D. V lost 2 bases and J 9 bases, leaving 8 bases between the germline ends. There are 12 residues in the CDR3. The CDR3: CASSLMTGEQFF. CDR3 bases: TGTGCCAGCAGTTTAATGACCGGTGAGCAGTTCTTC.

The chain employs TRBV30 and TRBJ2-5; the match to TRBD2 covers 11 bases. Germline loops: CDR1 GTSNPN, CDR2 SVGIG (reference sequence). This CDR3 region has 15 residues. V lost 1 base and J lost 5; bases outside the gene matches: 6. The CDR3 loop reads CAWSGTSGLQETQYF. The CDR3 nucleotides are TGTGCCTGGAGTGGGACTAGCGGGCTTCAGGAGACCCAGTACTTC. The full variable domain, in which reference TRBV30 and TRBJ2-5 provide the parts outside the CDR3, is SQTIHQWPATLVQPVGSPLSLECTVEGTSNPNLYWYRQAAGRGLQLLFYSVGIGQISSEVPQNLSASRPQDRQFILSSKKLLLSDSGFYLCAWSGTSGLQETQYFGPGTRLLVL.

The chain has TRBV7-3 and TRBJ2-3; 9 nucleotides match TRBD2. This CDR3 is built from 15 residues. V shed 6 bases, J shed 0 bases, and the junction held 4 bases outside the gene matches. Germline assignment: CDR1 SGHTA and CDR2 FQGTGA. CDR3 protein: CASRLAGLSTDTQYF. CDR3 bases: TGTGCCAGCAGGCTAGCGGGGCTTAGCACAGATACGCAGTATTTT.

A few counts support this clonotype. V is TRBV30 and J is TRBJ1-1; D is possibly TRBD1 (5 bases). The CDR3 is 16 residues long. The V gene's germline CDR1 is GTSNPN and CDR2 SVGIG (reference sequence). V was pared by 0 bases and J by 0 bases, with 14 bases between. The CDR3 sequence is CAWSVRIGTMNTEAFF. CDR3 in DNA: TGTGCCTGGAGTGTACGGATAGGGACCATGAACACTGAAGCTTTCTTT.

J is TRBJ1-2 and V is TRBV20-1; TRBD1 aligns across 12 bases. Per the germline V gene, CDR1 is DFQATT and CDR2 is SNEGSKA (reference sequence). V shed 3 bases, J shed 7 bases, and the junction held 3 bases outside the gene matches. This CDR3 region has 13 residues. The CDR3 here is CSARGQGARGYTF. The CDR3 DNA reads as TGCAGTGCTAGGGGACAGGGGGCGCGTGGCTACACCTTC.

This clonotype was detected only a few times. The rearrangement uses TRBV25-1 and TRBJ2-5; D may be TRBD1 (6 bases). The CDR3 spans 13 residues. CDR1 MGHDK and CDR2 SYGVNS come from the germline V gene. Trimming cost V 2 bases and J 4 bases, with 8 bases left between them. CDR3 nucleotides: TGTGCCAGCAGTGAAGAAGGGGGAGAGACCCAGTACTTC. It codes for CASSEEGGETQYF.

The chain has TRBV5-1 and TRBJ2-1, with D maybe TRBD2 (5 bases). The CDR3 extends over 17 amino acids. V lost 4 bases, J lost 1 base, and 18 bases lay in between. Germline V gives CDR1 SGHRS, CDR2 YFSETQ. This CDR3 is CASSLPFEGVSYNEQFF. In nucleotides, the CDR3 is TGCGCCAGCAGCCTTCCCTTTGAGGGAGTGTCCTACAATGAGCAGTTCTTC.

V is TRBV25-1 and J is TRBJ2-1, with a tentative D call TRBD2 (7 bases). CDR1 is MGHDK, CDR2 SYGVNS, per germline. CDR3 length: 13 amino acids. V lost 6 bases and J lost 9, with 15 bases in between. The DNA for the CDR3 is TGTGCCAGCAGACTACCGGGGGGCTCTGAGCAGTTCTTC. Translated, it gives CASRLPGGSEQFF.

In its sample, this clonotype was seen many times. The chain joins TRBV5-1 to TRBJ2-1; a possible D gene is TRBD1 (5 bases). Trimming removed 4 bases from V and 3 bases from J, with 11 bases in between. Looked up from germline, CDR1 is SGHRS and CDR2 is YFSETQ. The CDR3 is made up of 14 amino acids. Here the CDR3 reads CASSRGADYNEQFF. The CDR3 coding sequence is TGCGCCAGCAGCCGTGGGGCAGACTACAATGAGCAGTTCTTC.

This clonotype appeared a single time. The rearrangement links TRBV9 to TRBJ2-3; the match to TRBD1 covers 9 bases. After removal of 1 base from V and 6 bases from J, the junction contained 6 bases not matched to a gene. The CDR3 spans 15 residues. Germline CDR1 and CDR2: SGDLS and YYNGEE. CDR3 loop: CASSVQTGGVDTQYF. The CDR3 DNA sequence: TGTGCCAGCAGCGTACAGACAGGGGGGGTCGATACGCAGTATTTT.

This clonotype has more than one count but fewer than ten. The gene calls are TRBV7-3 and TRBJ2-1; 7 bases are shared with TRBD2. This CDR3 comprises 15 residues. Germline V gene data show CDR1 as SGHTA and CDR2 as FQGTGA. The J segment lost 5 bases and the V segment lost 3 bases, leaving 7 bases of the junction unmatched. CDR3 in amino acids: CASSLAGEGNNEQFF. DNA of the CDR3: TGTGCCAGCAGCTTGGCGGGAGAGGGGAACAATGAGCAGTTCTTC.

This clonotype showed up just a few times. This sequence joins TRBV3-1 and TRBJ1-6; no firm D call. This CDR3 has 14 residues. Trimming shortened V by 1 base and J by 8 bases, and 9 bases separated the two germline ends. The V gene's germline CDR1 is LGHDT and CDR2 YNNKEL (reference sequence). The CDR3 sequence is CASSQVGSDSPLHF. The CDR3, as DNA: TGTGCCAGCAGCCAAGTTGGCTCCGATTCACCCCTCCACTTT.

V is TRBV4-1 and J is TRBJ1-6; no firm D call. The V end lost 2 bases, the J end lost 6 bases, and 8 bases lay between the germline ends. The CDR3 sequence is 14 residues long. CDR1 is MGHRA, CDR2 YSYEKL, per germline. The CDR3 bases are TGCGCCAGCAGCCAACCGGGTAGTAATTCACCCCTCCACTTT. Its protein is CASSQPGSNSPLHF.